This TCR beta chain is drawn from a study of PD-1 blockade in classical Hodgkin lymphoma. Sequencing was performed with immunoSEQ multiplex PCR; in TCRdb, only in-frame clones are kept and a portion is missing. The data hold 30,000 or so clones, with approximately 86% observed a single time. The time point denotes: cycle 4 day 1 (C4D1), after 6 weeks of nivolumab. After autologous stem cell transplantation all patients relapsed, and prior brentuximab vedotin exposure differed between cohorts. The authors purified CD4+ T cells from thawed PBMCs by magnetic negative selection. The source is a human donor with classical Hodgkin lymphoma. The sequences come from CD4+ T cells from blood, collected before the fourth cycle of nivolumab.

The CDR3 DNA is TGCGCCAGCAGCAGCTGGGGAGGCAGGAACACCGGGGAGCTGTTTTTT. Amino acid sequence: CASSSWGGRNTGELFF. V and J are TRBV4-1 and TRBJ2-2; possible D gene TRBD2, 6 bases. Germline loops: CDR1 MGHRA, CDR2 YSYEKL. Trimming took 5 bases from V and 1 from J, leaving 14 bases between them. The CDR3 runs 16 residues.